This TCR beta chain is drawn from a study of T cells in Graves' hyperthyroidism and ophthalmopathy. TCR beta CDR3 sequences were amplified from RNA transcripts. The TCR CDR3 was amplified in a first-round RT-PCR using the HTBI primer set. TCRdb fed the multiplex PCR reads into MiXCR, producing one record per CDR3 protein. The data contain about 180,000 distinct CDR3 sequences, approximately 15% of them singletons. There are many counts of this clonotype. The CDR3 consists of 18 residues. The trim removed 5 bases at V and 2 bases at J, leaving 8 bases unmatched. Germline values: CDR1 MDHEN, CDR2 SYDVKM. In making diagnoses, clinical symptoms, serum thyroxine and TRAb, thyroid ultrasound and orbital computed tomography were all used.

The TCR originated in a woman aged 45-65 years with Graves' hyperthyroidism. Sequencing was done on a sample of blood. The chain couples TRBV28 to TRBJ2-2; 13 bases agree with TRBD2. The CDR3 sequence: CASSHPGLAGRNTGELFF. The CDR3 nucleotides read TGTGCCAGCAGTCACCCGGGACTAGCGGGGAGAAACACCGGGGAGCTGTTTTTT. Supplemented by reference TRBV28 and TRBJ2-2, the full variable domain reads DVKVTQSSRYLVKRTGEKVFLECVQDMDHENMFWYRQDPGLGLRLIYFSYDVKMKEKGDIPEGYSVSREKKERFSLILESASTNQTSMYLCASSHPGLAGRNTGELFFGEGSRLTVL.